This TCR beta chain was found in a study of blood T cell repertoires in COVID-19. Here immunoSEQ multiplex PCR was the method, and the copy in TCRdb shows in-frame clones only, minus some. Among about 88,000 clones listed, around 90% were seen once. The CDR3 is 15 residues long. J gave up 4 bases and V 3 bases, and 7 bases lay outside the gene matches. Looked up from germline, CDR1 is KGHSH and CDR2 is LQKENI. This chain links TRBV18 with TRBJ1-2; 8 bases map to TRBD1. The clonotype was recovered from a male donor with acute or convalescent COVID-19. Source material: peripheral blood. The CDR3 here is CASSPRGQDPYGYTF. The CDR3 DNA follows: TGTGCCAGCTCACCTAGGGGACAGGACCCCTATGGCTACACCTTC.